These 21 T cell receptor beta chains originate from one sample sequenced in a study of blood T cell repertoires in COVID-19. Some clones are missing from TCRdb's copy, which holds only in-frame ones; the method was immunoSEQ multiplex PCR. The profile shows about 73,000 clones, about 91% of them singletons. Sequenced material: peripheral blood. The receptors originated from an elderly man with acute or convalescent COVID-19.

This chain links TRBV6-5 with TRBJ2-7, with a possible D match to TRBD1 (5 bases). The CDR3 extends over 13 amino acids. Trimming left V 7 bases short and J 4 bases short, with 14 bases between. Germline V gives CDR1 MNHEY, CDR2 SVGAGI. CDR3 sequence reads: CASKGPSGYEQYF. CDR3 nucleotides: TGTGCCAGCAAGGGGCCTTCCGGGTACGAGCAGTACTTC.

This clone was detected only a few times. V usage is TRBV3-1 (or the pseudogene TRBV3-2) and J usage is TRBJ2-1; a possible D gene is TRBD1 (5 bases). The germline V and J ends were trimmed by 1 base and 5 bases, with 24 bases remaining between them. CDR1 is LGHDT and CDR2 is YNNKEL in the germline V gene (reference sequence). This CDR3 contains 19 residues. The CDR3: CASSQARWFSQGKDNEQFF. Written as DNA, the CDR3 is TGTGCCAGCAGCCAAGCGCGATGGTTCTCTCAGGGTAAGGACAATGAGCAGTTCTTC.

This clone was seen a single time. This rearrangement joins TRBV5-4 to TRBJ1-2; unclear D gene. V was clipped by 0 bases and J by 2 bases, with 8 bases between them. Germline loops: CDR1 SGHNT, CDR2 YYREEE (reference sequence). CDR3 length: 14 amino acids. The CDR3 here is CASSLAGRNYGYTF. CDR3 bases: TGTGCCAGCAGCTTGGCCGGTCGGAACTATGGCTACACCTTC.

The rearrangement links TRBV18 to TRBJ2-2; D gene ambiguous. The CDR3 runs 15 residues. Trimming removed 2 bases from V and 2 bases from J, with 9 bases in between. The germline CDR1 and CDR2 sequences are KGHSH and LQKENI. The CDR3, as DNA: TGTGCCAGCTCACCATCTGGGCAAAACACCGGGGAGCTGTTTTTT. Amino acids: CASSPSGQNTGELFF. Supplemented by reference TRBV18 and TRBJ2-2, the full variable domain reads NAGVMQNPRHLVRRRGQEARLRCSPMKGHSHVYWYRQLPEEGLKFMVYLQKENIIDESGMPKERFSAEFPKEGPSILRIQQVVRGDSAAYFCASSPSGQNTGELFFGEGSRLTVL.

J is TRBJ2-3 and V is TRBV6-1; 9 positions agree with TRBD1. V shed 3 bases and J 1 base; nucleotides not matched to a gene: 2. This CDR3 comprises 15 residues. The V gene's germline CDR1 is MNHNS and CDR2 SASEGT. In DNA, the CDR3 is TGTGCCAGCAGTGACCGGGACAGGGGCACAGATACGCAGTATTTT. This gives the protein CASSDRDRGTDTQYF.

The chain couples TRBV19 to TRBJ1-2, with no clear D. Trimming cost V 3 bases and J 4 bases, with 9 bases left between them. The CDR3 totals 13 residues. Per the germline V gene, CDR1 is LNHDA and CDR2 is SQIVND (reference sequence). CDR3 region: CASSIEATYGYTF. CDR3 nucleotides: TGTGCCAGTAGTATCGAAGCGACCTATGGCTACACCTTC.

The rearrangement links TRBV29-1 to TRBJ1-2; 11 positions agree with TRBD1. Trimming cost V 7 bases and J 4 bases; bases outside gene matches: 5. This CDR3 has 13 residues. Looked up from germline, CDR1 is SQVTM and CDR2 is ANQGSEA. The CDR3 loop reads CSAEGTGGYGYTF. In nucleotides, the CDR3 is TGCAGCGCAGAAGGGACAGGGGGCTATGGCTACACCTTC.

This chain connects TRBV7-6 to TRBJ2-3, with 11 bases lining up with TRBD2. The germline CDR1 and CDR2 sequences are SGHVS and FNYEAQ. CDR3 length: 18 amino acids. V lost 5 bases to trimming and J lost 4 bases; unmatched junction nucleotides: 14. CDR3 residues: CASSPRPMTSGIPDTQYF. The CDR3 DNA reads TGTGCCAGCAGCCCTAGACCGATGACTAGCGGGATCCCAGATACGCAGTATTTT.

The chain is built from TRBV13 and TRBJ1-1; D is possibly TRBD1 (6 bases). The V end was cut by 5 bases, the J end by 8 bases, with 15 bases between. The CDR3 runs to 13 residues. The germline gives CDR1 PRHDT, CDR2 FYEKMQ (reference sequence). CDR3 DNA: TGTGCCAGCAGCATCCGGGACACCCTAGAAGCTTTCTTT. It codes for CASSIRDTLEAFF.

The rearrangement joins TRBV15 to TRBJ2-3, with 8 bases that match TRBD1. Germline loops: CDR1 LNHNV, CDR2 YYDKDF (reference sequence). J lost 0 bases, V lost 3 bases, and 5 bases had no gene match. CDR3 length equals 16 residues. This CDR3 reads CATSRTGDTSTDTQYF. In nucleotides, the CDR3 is TGTGCCACCAGCAGGACAGGGGATACAAGCACAGATACGCAGTATTTT.

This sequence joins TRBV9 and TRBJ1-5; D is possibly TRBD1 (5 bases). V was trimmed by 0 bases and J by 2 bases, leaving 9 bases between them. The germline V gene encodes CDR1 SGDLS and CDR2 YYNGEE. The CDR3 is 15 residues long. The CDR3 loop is CASSVGQGGNQPQHF. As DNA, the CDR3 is TGTGCCAGCAGCGTAGGCCAGGGCGGCAATCAGCCCCAGCATTTT.

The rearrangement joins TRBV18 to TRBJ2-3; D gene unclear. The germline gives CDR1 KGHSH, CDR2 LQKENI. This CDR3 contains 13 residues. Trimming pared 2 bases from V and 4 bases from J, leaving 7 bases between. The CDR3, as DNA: TGTGCCAGCTCACCAATTCGAGCAGATACGCAGTATTTT. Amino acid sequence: CASSPIRADTQYF. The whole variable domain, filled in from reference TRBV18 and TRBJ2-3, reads NAGVMQNPRHLVRRRGQEARLRCSPMKGHSHVYWYRQLPEEGLKFMVYLQKENIIDESGMPKERFSAEFPKEGPSILRIQQVVRGDSAAYFCASSPIRADTQYFGPGTRLTVL.

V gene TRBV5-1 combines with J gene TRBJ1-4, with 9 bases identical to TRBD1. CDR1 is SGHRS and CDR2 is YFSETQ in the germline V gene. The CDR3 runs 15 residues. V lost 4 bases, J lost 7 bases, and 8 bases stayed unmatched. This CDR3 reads CASSTSQGAGEKLFF. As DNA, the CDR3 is TGCGCCAGCAGCACCTCACAGGGGGCTGGTGAAAAACTGTTTTTT. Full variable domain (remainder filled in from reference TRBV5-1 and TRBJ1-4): KAGVTQTPRYLIKTRGQQVTLSCSPISGHRSVSWYQQTPGQGLQFLFEYFSETQRNKGNFPGRFSGRQFSNSRSEMNVSTLELGDSALYLCASSTSQGAGEKLFFGSGTQLSVL.

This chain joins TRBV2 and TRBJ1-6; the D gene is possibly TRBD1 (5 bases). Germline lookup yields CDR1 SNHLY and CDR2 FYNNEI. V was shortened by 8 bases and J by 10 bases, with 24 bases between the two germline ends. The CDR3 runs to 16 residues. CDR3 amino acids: CASRTPTDRWGSPLHF. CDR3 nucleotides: TGTGCCAGCCGAACCCCGACAGATCGATGGGGATCACCCCTCCACTTT.

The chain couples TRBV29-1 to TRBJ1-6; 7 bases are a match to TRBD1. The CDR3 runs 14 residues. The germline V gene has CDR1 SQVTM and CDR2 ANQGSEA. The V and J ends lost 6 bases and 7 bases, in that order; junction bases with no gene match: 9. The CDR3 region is CSVKEQGVNSPLHF. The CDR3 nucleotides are TGCAGCGTAAAAGAGCAGGGGGTGAATTCACCCCTCCACTTT.

In DNA, the CDR3 is TGTGCCAGTACCCCGACTAGCGGGGGGCCTCAAGAGACCCAGTACTTC. Encoded protein: CASTPTSGGPQETQYF. The V and J genes are TRBV19 and TRBJ2-5; TRBD2 agrees at 13 bases. V shed 7 bases, J shed 2 bases, and the junction held 7 bases outside the gene matches. The CDR3 totals 16 residues. Germline V gene lookup returns CDR1 LNHDA and CDR2 SQIVND (reference sequence).

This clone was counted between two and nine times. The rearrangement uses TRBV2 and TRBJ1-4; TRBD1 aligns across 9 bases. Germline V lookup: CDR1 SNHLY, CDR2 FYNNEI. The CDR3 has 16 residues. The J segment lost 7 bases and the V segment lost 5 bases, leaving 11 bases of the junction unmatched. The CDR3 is CASSSTLQGAGEKLFF. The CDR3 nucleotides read TGTGCCAGCAGTTCCACTCTACAGGGGGCGGGTGAAAAACTGTTTTTT.

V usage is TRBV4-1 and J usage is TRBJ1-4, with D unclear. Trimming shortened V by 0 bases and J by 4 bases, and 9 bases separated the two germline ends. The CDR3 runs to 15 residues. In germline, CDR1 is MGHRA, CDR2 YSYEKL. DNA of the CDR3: TGCGCCAGCAGCCAAGACGGCACTATTAATGAAAAACTGTTTTTT. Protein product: CASSQDGTINEKLFF.

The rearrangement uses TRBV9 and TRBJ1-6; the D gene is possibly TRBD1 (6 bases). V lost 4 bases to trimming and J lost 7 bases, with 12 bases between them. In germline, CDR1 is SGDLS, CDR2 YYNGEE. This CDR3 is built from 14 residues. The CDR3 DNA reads TGTGCCAGCAGCCCAGGGGTGGAAAATTCACCCCTCCACTTT. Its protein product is CASSPGVENSPLHF.

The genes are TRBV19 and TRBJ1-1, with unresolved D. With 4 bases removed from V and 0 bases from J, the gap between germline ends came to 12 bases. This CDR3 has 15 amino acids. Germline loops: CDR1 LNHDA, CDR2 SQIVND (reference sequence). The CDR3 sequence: CASSRREPMNTEAFF. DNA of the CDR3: TGTGCCAGTAGTAGGCGGGAACCTATGAACACTGAAGCTTTCTTT.

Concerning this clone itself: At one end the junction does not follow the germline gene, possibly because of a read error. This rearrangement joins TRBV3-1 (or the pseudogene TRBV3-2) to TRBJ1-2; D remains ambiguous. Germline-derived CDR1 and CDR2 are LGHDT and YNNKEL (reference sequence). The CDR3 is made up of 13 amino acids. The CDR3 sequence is CASSQDGGYRYTF. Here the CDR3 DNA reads TGTGCCAGCAGCCAAGATGGAGGCTATCGCTACACCTTC.